This is a list of T cell receptor beta chains from one sample in a study of graft-versus-host responses after intestinal transplantation. The assay was immunoSEQ multiplex PCR, and TCRdb's table has in-frame clones only and misses some. This sample has 90,000 to 130,000 clones, with around 95% found just once. Antigen specificity for these receptors is unknown. Material: unstimulated CD8+ T cells sorted from spleen or lymph node cells, obtained before intestinal transplant. These TCRs come from a human donor who received an intestinal transplant. Each CDR3 is given with its conserved first and last residue. Each record gives: V gene, J gene, D gene, clone size, CDR3 DNA, CDR3 protein. A D gene is named only where the DNA matches it firmly. The listing skips clone size in some rows; elsewhere it reads once, few, many or a size class.

V: TRBV5-6
J: TRBJ2-7
D: TRBD1
size: .
DNA: TGTGCCAGCAGCTTCGAGGACAGGGGGCCACTCGAGCAGTACTTC
CDR3: CASSFEDRGPLEQYF

V: TRBV30
J: TRBJ2-1
D: .
size: .
DNA: TGTGCCTGGACTGGGATCGTGGTTACACACAATGAGCAGTTCTTC
CDR3: CAWTGIVVTHNEQFF

V: TRBV19
J: TRBJ1-1
D: TRBD1
size: .
DNA: TGTGCCAGTAGTAACTCAGGGGGATCGAACACTGAAGCTTTCTTT
CDR3: CASSNSGGSNTEAFF

V: TRBV28
J: TRBJ1-3
D: .
size: .
DNA: TGTGCCAGCAGTTTATTCAACTCTGGAAACACCATATATTTT
CDR3: CASSLFNSGNTIYF

V: TRBV15
J: TRBJ1-5
D: TRBD1
size: .
DNA: TGTGCCACCAGACGGGACAGGGGGAGCAATCAGCCCCAGCATTTT
CDR3: CATRRDRGSNQPQHF

V: TRBV5-6
J: TRBJ2-7
D: .
size: .
DNA: TGTGCCAGCAGCTTGTCTAGCGCCGGGTTGGGGGAGCAGTACTTC
CDR3: CASSLSSAGLGEQYF

V: TRBV27
J: TRBJ1-2
D: TRBD1
size: .
DNA: TGTGCCAGCAGCCTAACAGGGGATCCCTACTGGGGCTACACCTTC
CDR3: CASSLTGDPYWGYTF

V: TRBV19
J: TRBJ2-7
D: TRBD2
size: .
DNA: TGTGCCAGTAGTATCTATGGGACTAGCTCCTACGAGCAGTACTTC
CDR3: CASSIYGTSSYEQYF

V: TRBV19
J: TRBJ1-4
D: .
size: .
DNA: TGTGCCAGTAGAATATTCCAAGGCGATGAAAAACTGTTTTTT
CDR3: CASRIFQGDEKLFF

V: TRBV27
J: TRBJ2-1
D: TRBD2
size: .
DNA: TGTGCCAGCAGTTTTGAGGCGGGAGGTTTTAATGAGCAGTTCTTC
CDR3: CASSFEAGGFNEQFF

V: TRBV9
J: TRBJ2-7
D: TRBD2
size: .
DNA: TGTGCCAGCAGCGTAGACGCGGGAGGGGTAAACGAGCAGTACTTC
CDR3: CASSVDAGGVNEQYF

V: TRBV4-1
J: TRBJ2-1
D: TRBD2
size: once
DNA: TGCGCCAGCAGCCAAGGAGGACTAGCGGGGGGGGATGAGCAGTTCTTC
CDR3: CASSQGGLAGGDEQFF

V: TRBV6-5
J: TRBJ2-7
D: TRBD1
size: .
DNA: TGTGCCAGCAGTGACTTGGACAGGGGTATGGACTTC
CDR3: CASSDLDRGMDF

V: TRBV6-5
J: TRBJ1-1
D: .
size: once
DNA: TGTGCCAGCAGTTCGGTCACTGAAGCTTTCTTT
CDR3: CASSSVTEAFF

V: TRBV7-9
J: TRBJ1-1
D: .
size: .
DNA: TGTGCCAGCAGCGGGATCCTAAAAGGGTGGTCTGAAGCTTTCTTT
CDR3: CASSGILKGWSEAFF

V: TRBV5-8
J: TRBJ1-1
D: TRBD1
size: .
DNA: TGTGCCAGCAGCTTGGGGACAGGGCTAAACACTGAAGCTTTCTTT
CDR3: CASSLGTGLNTEAFF

V: TRBV27
J: TRBJ2-2
D: .
size: .
DNA: TGTGCCAGCAGTTTTTTATACCCAGAGCACACCGGGGAGCTGTTTTTT
CDR3: CASSFLYPEHTGELFF

V: TRBV6-5
J: TRBJ2-2
D: .
size: .
DNA: TGTGCCAGCAGTGGGACCTCGACCGGGGAGCTGTTTTTT
CDR3: CASSGTSTGELFF

V: TRBV7-9
J: TRBJ2-7
D: .
size: .
DNA: TGTGCCAGCAGCCTGGATCTATACGAGCAGTACTTC
CDR3: CASSLDLYEQYF

V: TRBV9
J: TRBJ2-7
D: .
size: .
DNA: TGTGCCAGCAGCGTAGGGGGCTGGGACGAGCAGTACTTC
CDR3: CASSVGGWDEQYF

V: TRBV9
J: TRBJ1-3
D: .
size: .
DNA: TGTGCCAGCAGCGTAGGGGGGAATGGAAACACCATATATTTT
CDR3: CASSVGGNGNTIYF

V: TRBV9
J: TRBJ2-7
D: .
size: .
DNA: TGTGCCAGCAGCGTAGGAGGGAGCTCCTACGAGCAGTACTTC
CDR3: CASSVGGSSYEQYF

V: TRBV27
J: TRBJ2-5
D: .
size: .
DNA: TGTGCCAGCAACGGCGGGTCGGGGACCCAGTACTTC
CDR3: CASNGGSGTQYF

V: TRBV7-2
J: TRBJ2-1
D: .
size: .
DNA: TGTGCCAGCAGCTATATGGCCGGGAATGAGCAGTTCTTC
CDR3: CASSYMAGNEQFF

V: TRBV30
J: TRBJ1-1
D: .
size: .
DNA: TGTGCCTGGAGTGTAACTGTGTACGGGCTAAACACTGAAGCTTTCTTT
CDR3: CAWSVTVYGLNTEAFF

V: TRBV5-5
J: TRBJ1-1
D: .
size: .
DNA: TGTGCCAGCAGCTTGGGGTCAGGGCCGAACACTGAAGCTTTCTTT
CDR3: CASSLGSGPNTEAFF

V: TRBV6-1
J: TRBJ2-7
D: .
size: .
DNA: TGTGCCAGCAGTGAAAGGGACGAGCAGTACTTC
CDR3: CASSERDEQYF

V: TRBV9
J: TRBJ2-7
D: TRBD1
size: .
DNA: TGTGCCAGCAGCCCTGCCGGCCAGGGGGCCTACGAGCAGTACTTC
CDR3: CASSPAGQGAYEQYF

V: TRBV30
J: TRBJ2-5
D: .
size: once
DNA: TGTGCCTGGAGTGTAGCCCCCCAAGAGACCCAGTACTTC
CDR3: CAWSVAPQETQYF

V: TRBV7-9
J: TRBJ2-4
D: TRBD2
size: .
DNA: TGTGCCAGCAGCCCGACTAGCGGCAGAGAGATGGTTCAGTACTTC
CDR3: CASSPTSGREMVQYF

V: TRBV27
J: TRBJ2-1
D: TRBD2
size: once
DNA: TGTGCCAGCACCAAACTAGCGGGAGGAGGCGATGAGCAGTTCTTC
CDR3: CASTKLAGGGDEQFF

V: TRBV6-5
J: TRBJ1-5
D: .
size: .
DNA: TGTGCCGGATCGGGGGCGTCCAATCAGCCCCAGCATTTT
CDR3: CAGSGASNQPQHF

V: TRBV6-1
J: TRBJ1-5
D: .
size: .
DNA: TGTGCCAGCAGTGAAGGAAGGGGCAGAGAGAATCAGCCCCAGCATTTT
CDR3: CASSEGRGRENQPQHF

V: TRBV9
J: TRBJ2-3
D: TRBD2
size: .
DNA: TGTGCCAGCAGCGCCATTAGCGGGAGGGCGCCGGGGGATACGCAGTATTTT
CDR3: CASSAISGRAPGDTQYF

V: TRBV5-1
J: TRBJ2-7
D: .
size: .
DNA: TGCGCCAGCAGCTTGGGTGGGGCCGAGCAGTACTTC
CDR3: CASSLGGAEQYF

V: TRBV19
J: TRBJ1-3
D: .
size: .
DNA: TGTGCCAGTAGTCCCGGGGAGGCCTCTGGAAACACCATATATTTT
CDR3: CASSPGEASGNTIYF

V: TRBV27
J: TRBJ1-1
D: .
size: once
DNA: TGTGCCAGCAGGGACCTCCGAAGACAGGCTTTCTTT
CDR3: CASRDLRRQAFF

V: TRBV13
J: TRBJ2-7
D: TRBD1
size: .
DNA: TGTGCCAGCAGCCAAGCCGGGACAGGGAATCGGTACGAGCAGTACTTC
CDR3: CASSQAGTGNRYEQYF

V: TRBV19
J: TRBJ1-5
D: TRBD1
size: few
DNA: TGTGCCAGTACCCATGGGAGGGGACAGGGGCTATGGCCCCAGCATTTT
CDR3: CASTHGRGQGLWPQHF

V: TRBV4-1
J: TRBJ2-7
D: .
size: once
DNA: TGCGCCAGCAGGGACGGATACGAGCAGTACTTC
CDR3: CASRDGYEQYF

V: TRBV5-1
J: TRBJ2-7
D: TRBD1
size: .
DNA: TGCGCCAGCAGCGCCCCGGACAGGGGCCCCTACGAGCAGTACTTC
CDR3: CASSAPDRGPYEQYF

V: TRBV28
J: TRBJ1-5
D: .
size: .
DNA: TGTGCCAGCAGCATACCGGGACCGGCCTTCAATCAGCCCCAGCATTTT
CDR3: CASSIPGPAFNQPQHF